This T cell receptor beta chain was recorded in a study of T cell repertoires in cytomegalovirus infection. Across the whole study: Indications came from public TCR beta signatures; they pointed to CMV infection and to a matching HLA type.

Regarding the study as a whole: HLA-C-restricted CMV-specific TCR beta clonotypes prevailed in the ex vivo response. Summed frequency of public TCR beta families distinguished CMV carriers with the relevant HLA.

On this clonotype: Antigen unknown.

Looked up from germline, CDR1 is SQVTM and CDR2 is ANQGSEA. The CDR3 spans 14 residues. With 6 bases clipped from V and 8 bases from J, the junction kept 11 bases outside the gene matches. TCRdb fed the reads into MiXCR, producing one record per CDR3 protein. The sample has around 260,000 distinct CDR3 sequences, less than 9.5% seen once; the top ten hold over 13%. Sequencing was done on a sample of PBMCs. The sequence derives from a human donor in good health (CMV status not recorded). Some clones in this sample may be carry-over from other donors' samples. The gene calls are TRBV29-1 and TRBJ2-1; TRBD2 agrees at 9 bases. As DNA, the CDR3 is TGCAGCGTGACGGCGAGCGGGAGGCCCGATGAGCAGTTCTTC. This sequence encodes CSVTASGRPDEQFF.